This T cell receptor (beta chain) was identified during a study of PD-1 blockade in classical Hodgkin lymphoma (dated by TCRdb to 2018 to 2020). Regarding the research as a whole: Nivolumab dosing was 3 mg/kg intravenously every 2 weeks, continuing until either disease progression or unacceptable toxicity. To define a peripheral blood immune signature of response to PD-1 blockade in classical Hodgkin lymphoma, the study combined TCR beta sequencing with CyTOF.

As regards this clone: No antigen is known for it. The input lacks base qualities; no much larger clone sits a single base away.

Overall study results and their limits: Trial patients with a complete response had baseline diversity similar to that of newly diagnosed patients, while partial responders and progressors had significantly lower diversity. Only a single clinical trial cohort was studied, and what caused the repertoire differences, possibly disease activity or prior therapy, remained undefined. Baseline TCR diversity was reported as lower in newly diagnosed patients than in healthy donors, and lower still in relapsed/refractory patients. Patients starting nivolumab less than 1 year after ASCT had lower diversity and were excluded from later analyses to avoid confounding by immune reconstitution. CD4+ but not CD8+ TCR diversity rose significantly by C4D1 (p=0.0027 vs p=0.16), most apparent in complete responders (p=0.02).

Reading the germline V gene (reference sequence) gives CDR1 MNHNY and CDR2 SVGAGI. The V end loses 7 bases and the J end loses 4 bases, and a stretch of 16 bases separates them. The CDR3 numbers 14 residues from cysteine through phenylalanine. Only the CDR3 region is kept as DNA, spanning 42 bases read in frame from base 1. The time point tag for this specimen amounts to: cycle 1 day 1 (C1D1), immediately before nivolumab initiation. All trial patients had relapsed after autologous stem cell transplantation, with cohorts A, B and C differing in prior brentuximab vedotin exposure. The trial cohort was composed of 56 patients with relapsed/refractory classical Hodgkin lymphoma, for whom complete response, partial response or progressive disease was recorded as best overall response. In the multi-cohort phase II CheckMate 205 trial, trial patients received single-agent nivolumab. An independent review committee assessed best overall response by applying the 2007 International Working Group response criteria. Trial PBMCs were collected immediately before nivolumab initiation (C1D1) and during therapy at cycle 2 day 1 and cycle 4 day 1. Peripheral blood was collected in 8 mL Vacutainer Cell Preparation Tubes, from which PBMCs were isolated by centrifugation and then cryopreserved.

The Qiagen DNeasy kit was used to extract genomic DNA from unsorted PBMCs and from the negatively selected CD4+ and CD8+ fractions. TCR beta CDR3 regions were amplified by immunoSEQ multiplex PCR using primers annealing to V and J segments. A synthetic immune receptor repertoire was used to minimize amplification bias, and any remaining bias was removed computationally after sequencing. The study's processing was this. Custom Python scripts were used to quantify repertoire diversity as the Shannon entropy index. Unsorted, CD4+ and CD8+ repertoires were analyzed separately, except for combined analyses in which CD4+ and CD8+ sequences were merged in silico. Clonal expansion was defined as a frequency increase of at least 2-fold after treatment compared with C1D1, and clones undetected at baseline were assigned a pseudocount of 0.5. Clones with 0 or 1 copy at C1D1 were classified as singleton clones, and clones with 2 or more copies were classified as non-singleton clones. Clones expanded in unsorted samples were annotated as CD4+, CD8+ or unknown by matching protein sequences in sorted samples from the same patient. Wilcoxon tests on paired samples were used to test changes in diversity from C1D1 to C4D1. TCRdb carries this immuneACCESS record with in-frame sequences only. Its versions omit some clonotypes, under half of them owing to an unresolved V gene in the studies checked, with the rest unexplained. From that table come the V and J calls and clone size; the DNA was used to work out D and trimming. For this sample the table gives about 97,000 clones, of which 80% to 85% were detected only once. The ten largest make up 9% to 15% of the sample.

This TCR came from a human donor with classical Hodgkin lymphoma. The V gene is TRBV6-6 and the J gene is TRBJ1-1; TRBD1 might be the D gene, on 5 matching bases. The sequences come from peripheral blood mononuclear cells (PBMCs), collected at baseline. In nucleotide form, the sequence is TGTGCCAGCAACCACCATTCGGGGCCCACTGAAGCTTTCTTT. This translates into CASNHHSGPTEAFF.